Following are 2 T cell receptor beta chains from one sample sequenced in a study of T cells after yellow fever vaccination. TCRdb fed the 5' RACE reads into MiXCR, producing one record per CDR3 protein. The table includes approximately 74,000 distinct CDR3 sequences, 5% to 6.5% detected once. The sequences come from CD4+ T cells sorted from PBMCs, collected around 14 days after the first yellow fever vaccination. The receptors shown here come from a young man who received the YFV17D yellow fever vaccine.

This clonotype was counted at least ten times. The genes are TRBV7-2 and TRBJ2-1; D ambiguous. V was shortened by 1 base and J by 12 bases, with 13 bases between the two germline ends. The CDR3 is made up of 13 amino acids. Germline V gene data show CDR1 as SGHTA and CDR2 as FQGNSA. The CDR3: CASSLGAGGRQFF. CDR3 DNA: TGTGCCAGCAGCTTAGGAGCCGGCGGACGGCAGTTCTTC.

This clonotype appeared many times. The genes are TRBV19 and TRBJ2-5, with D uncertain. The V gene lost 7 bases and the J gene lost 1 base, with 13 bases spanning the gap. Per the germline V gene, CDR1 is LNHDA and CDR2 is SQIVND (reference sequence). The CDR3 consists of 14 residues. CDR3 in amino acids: CASTGRTAQETQYF. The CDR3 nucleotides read TGTGCCAGTACCGGAAGGACGGCCCAAGAGACCCAGTACTTC.